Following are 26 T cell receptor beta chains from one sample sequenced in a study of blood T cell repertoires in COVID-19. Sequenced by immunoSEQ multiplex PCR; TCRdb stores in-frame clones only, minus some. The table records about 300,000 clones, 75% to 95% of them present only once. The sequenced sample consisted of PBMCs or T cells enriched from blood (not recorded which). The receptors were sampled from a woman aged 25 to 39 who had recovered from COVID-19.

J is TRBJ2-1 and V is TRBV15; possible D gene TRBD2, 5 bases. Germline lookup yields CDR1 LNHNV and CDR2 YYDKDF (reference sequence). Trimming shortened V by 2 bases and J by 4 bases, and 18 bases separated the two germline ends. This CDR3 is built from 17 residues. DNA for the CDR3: TGTGCCACCAGCAGATCCCCTAGCAGTATAAATTACAATGAGCAGTTCTTC. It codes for CATSRSPSSINYNEQFF.

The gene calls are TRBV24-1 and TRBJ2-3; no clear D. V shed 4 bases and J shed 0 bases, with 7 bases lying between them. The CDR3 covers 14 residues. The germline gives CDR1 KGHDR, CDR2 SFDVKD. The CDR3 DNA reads TGTGCCACCAGTGACACAGTGAGCACAGATACGCAGTATTTT. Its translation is CATSDTVSTDTQYF.

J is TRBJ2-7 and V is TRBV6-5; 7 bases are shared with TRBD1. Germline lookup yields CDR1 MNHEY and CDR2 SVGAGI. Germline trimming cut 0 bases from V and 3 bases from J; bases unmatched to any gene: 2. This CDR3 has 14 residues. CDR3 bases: TGTGCCAGCAGTTACTCGGGACAGAGCTACGAGCAGTACTTC. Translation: CASSYSGQSYEQYF.

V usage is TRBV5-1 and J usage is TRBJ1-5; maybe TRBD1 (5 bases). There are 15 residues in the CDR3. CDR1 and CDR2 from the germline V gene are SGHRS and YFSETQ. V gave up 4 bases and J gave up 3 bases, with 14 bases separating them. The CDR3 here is CASSRTGEANQPQHF. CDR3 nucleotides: TGCGCCAGCAGCCGGACGGGGGAGGCCAATCAGCCCCAGCATTTT.

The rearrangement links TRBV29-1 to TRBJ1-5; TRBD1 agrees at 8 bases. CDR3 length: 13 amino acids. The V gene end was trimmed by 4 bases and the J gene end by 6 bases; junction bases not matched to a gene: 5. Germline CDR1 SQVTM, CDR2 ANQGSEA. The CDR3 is CSVVTGVGQPQHF. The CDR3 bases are TGCAGCGTTGTGACAGGGGTGGGTCAGCCCCAGCATTTT.

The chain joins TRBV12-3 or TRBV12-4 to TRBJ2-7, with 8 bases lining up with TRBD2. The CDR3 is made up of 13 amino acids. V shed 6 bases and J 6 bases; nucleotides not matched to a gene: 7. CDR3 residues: CASSRGLALEQYF. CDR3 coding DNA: TGTGCCAGCAGCCGCGGACTAGCTCTCGAGCAGTACTTC.

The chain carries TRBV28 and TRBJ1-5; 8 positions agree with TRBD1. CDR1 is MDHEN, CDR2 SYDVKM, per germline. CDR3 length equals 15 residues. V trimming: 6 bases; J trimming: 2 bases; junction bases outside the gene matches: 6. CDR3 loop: CASSNDRGGNQPQHF. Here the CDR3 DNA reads TGTGCCAGCAGCAACGACAGGGGCGGCAATCAGCCCCAGCATTTT.

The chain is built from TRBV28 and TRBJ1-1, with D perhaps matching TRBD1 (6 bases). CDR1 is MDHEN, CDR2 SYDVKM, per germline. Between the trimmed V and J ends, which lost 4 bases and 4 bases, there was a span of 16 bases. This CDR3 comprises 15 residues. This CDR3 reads CASSSRGEGRTEAFF. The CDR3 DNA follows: TGTGCCAGCAGTTCGAGGGGGGAGGGACGCACTGAAGCTTTCTTT.

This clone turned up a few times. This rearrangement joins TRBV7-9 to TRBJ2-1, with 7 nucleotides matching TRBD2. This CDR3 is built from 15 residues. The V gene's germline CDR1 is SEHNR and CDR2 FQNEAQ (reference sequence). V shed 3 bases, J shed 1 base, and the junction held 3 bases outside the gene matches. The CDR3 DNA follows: TGTGCCAGCAGCTTCGGACTAGATTCCTACAATGAGCAGTTCTTC. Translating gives CASSFGLDSYNEQFF.

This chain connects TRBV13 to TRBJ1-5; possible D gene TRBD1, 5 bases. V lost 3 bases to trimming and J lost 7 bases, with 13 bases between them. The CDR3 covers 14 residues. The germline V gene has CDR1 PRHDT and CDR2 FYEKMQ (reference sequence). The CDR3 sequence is CASSFQGSGQPQHF. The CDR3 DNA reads TGTGCCAGCAGCTTCCAGGGATCAGGGCAGCCCCAGCATTTT.

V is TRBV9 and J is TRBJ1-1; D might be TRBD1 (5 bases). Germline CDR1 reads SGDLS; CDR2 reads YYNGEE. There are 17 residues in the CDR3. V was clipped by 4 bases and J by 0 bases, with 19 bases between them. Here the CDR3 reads CASSLTWGGGLNTEAFF. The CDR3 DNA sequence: TGTGCCAGCAGCTTAACATGGGGGGGAGGCCTGAACACTGAAGCTTTCTTT.

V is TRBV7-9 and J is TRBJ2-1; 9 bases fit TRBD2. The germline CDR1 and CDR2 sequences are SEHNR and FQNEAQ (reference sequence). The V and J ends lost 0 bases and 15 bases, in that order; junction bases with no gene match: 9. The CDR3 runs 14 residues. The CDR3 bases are TGTGCCAGCAGCTTAGCTTCTAGCGGGAAGTTCGGGTTCTTC. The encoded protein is CASSLASSGKFGFF.

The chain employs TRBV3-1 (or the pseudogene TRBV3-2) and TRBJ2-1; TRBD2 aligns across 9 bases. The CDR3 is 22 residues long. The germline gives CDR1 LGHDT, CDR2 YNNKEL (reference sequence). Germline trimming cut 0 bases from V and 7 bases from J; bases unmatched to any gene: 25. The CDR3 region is CASSQDHLPGRGKLAGGNEQFF. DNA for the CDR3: TGTGCCAGCAGCCAAGACCATCTCCCGGGCAGGGGGAAACTAGCGGGCGGGAATGAGCAGTTCTTC.

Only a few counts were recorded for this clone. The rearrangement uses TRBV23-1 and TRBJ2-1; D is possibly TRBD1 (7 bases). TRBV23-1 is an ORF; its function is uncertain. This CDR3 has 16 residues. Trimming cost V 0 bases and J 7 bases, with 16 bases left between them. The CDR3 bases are TGCGCCAGCAGTCAATCGGCGACAGGGAGGCGAAATGAGCAGTTCTTC. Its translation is CASSQSATGRRNEQFF.

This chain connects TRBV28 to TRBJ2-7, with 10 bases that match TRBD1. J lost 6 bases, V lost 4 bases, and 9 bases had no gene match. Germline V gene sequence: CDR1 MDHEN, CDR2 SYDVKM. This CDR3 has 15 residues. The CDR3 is CASSSTGTGETEQYF. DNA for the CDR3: TGTGCCAGCAGTTCTACCGGGACAGGGGAGACCGAGCAGTACTTC.

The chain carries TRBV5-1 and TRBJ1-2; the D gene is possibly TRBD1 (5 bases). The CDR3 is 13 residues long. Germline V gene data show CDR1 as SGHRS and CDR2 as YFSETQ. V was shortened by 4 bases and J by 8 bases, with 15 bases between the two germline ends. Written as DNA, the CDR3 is TGCGCCAGCAGCCCTCGGGGGACGGGCGGCTACACCTTC. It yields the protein CASSPRGTGGYTF.

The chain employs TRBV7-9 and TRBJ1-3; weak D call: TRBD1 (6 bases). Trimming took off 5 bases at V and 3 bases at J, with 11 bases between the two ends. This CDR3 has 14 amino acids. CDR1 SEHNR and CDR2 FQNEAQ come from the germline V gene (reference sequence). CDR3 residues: CASSPGVIGNTIYF. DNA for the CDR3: TGTGCCAGCAGCCCAGGGGTAATTGGAAACACCATATATTTT.

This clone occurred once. This CDR3 is CASSFSPRQETQYF. CDR3 bases: TGCGCCAGCAGCTTTTCCCCCCGTCAAGAGACCCAGTACTTC. The genes are TRBV5-1 and TRBJ2-5; D uncertain. Per the germline V gene, CDR1 is SGHRS and CDR2 is YFSETQ. V dropped 2 bases and J dropped 2 bases, with 10 bases sitting between them. The CDR3 totals 14 residues.

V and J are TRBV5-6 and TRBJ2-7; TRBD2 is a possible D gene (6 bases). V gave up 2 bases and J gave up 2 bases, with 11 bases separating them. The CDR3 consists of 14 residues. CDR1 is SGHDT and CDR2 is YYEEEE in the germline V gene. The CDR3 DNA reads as TGTGCCAGCAGCTTCGAGACTAGTCCCTACGAGCAGTACTTC. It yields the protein CASSFETSPYEQYF.

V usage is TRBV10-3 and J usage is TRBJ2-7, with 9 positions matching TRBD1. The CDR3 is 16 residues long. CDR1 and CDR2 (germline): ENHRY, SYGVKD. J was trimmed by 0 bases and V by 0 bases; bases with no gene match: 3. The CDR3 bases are TGTGCCATCAGTGAGTCGGGGACAGGGAACTCCTACGAGCAGTACTTC. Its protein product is CAISESGTGNSYEQYF.

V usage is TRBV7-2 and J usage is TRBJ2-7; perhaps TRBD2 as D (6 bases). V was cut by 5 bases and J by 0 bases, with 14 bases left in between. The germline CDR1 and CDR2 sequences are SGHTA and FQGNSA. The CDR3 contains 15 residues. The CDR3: CASSTGTYSSYEQYF. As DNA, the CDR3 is TGTGCCAGCAGCACCGGGACTTATAGCTCCTACGAGCAGTACTTC.

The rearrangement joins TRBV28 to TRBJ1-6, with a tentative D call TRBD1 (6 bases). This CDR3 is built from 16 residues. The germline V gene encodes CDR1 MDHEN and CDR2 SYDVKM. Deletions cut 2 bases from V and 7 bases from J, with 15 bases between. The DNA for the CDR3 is TGTGCCAGCAGTTTACCCAGGGGATCTGGGAATTCACCCCTCCACTTT. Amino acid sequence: CASSLPRGSGNSPLHF. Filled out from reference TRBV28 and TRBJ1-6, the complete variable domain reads DVKVTQSSRYLVKRTGEKVFLECVQDMDHENMFWYRQDPGLGLRLIYFSYDVKMKEKGDIPEGYSVSREKKERFSLILESASTNQTSMYLCASSLPRGSGNSPLHFGNGTRLTVT.

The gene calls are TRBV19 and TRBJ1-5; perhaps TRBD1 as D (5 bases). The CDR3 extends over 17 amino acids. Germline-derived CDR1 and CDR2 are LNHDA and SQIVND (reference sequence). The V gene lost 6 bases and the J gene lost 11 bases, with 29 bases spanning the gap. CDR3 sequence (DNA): TGTGCCAGTAGCCTCCTCCCGGGGCCCCGCGCTGGAGGGACCCAGCATTTT. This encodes CASSLLPGPRAGGTQHF. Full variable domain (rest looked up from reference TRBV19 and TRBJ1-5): DGGITQSPKYLFRKEGQNVTLSCEQNLNHDAMYWYRQDPGQGLRLIYYSQIVNDFQKGDIAEGYSVSREKKESFPLTVTSAQKNPTAFYLCASSLLPGPRAGGTQHFGDGTRLSIL.

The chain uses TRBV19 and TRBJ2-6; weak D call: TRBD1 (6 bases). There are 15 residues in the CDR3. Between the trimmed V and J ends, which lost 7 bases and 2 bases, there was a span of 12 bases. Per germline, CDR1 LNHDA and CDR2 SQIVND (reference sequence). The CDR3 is CASTLRGTGANVLTF. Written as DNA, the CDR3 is TGTGCCAGTACCCTCAGGGGAACTGGGGCCAACGTCCTGACTTTC. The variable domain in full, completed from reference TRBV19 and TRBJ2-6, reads DGGITQSPKYLFRKEGQNVTLSCEQNLNHDAMYWYRQDPGQGLRLIYYSQIVNDFQKGDIAEGYSVSREKKESFPLTVTSAQKNPTAFYLCASTLRGTGANVLTFGAGSRLTVL.

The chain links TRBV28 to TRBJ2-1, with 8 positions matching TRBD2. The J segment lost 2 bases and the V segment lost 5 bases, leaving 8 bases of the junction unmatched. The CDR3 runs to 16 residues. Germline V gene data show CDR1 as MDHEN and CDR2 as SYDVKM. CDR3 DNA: TGTGCCAGCAGTCAGTTAGCGGGGACCCCCTACAATGAGCAGTTCTTC. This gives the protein CASSQLAGTPYNEQFF.

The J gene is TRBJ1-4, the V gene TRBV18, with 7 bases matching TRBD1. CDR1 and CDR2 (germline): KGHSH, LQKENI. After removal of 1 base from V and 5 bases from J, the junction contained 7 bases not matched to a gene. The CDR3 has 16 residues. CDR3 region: CASSPRGQSQNEKLFF. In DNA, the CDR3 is TGTGCCAGCTCACCACGGGGACAGTCACAAAATGAAAAACTGTTTTTT.